Following are 15 T cell receptor beta chains from one sample sequenced in a study of control samples from healthy donors and cancer patients. Sequencing was performed with immunoSEQ multiplex PCR; in TCRdb, only in-frame clones are kept and a portion is missing. The sample carries a few hundred thousand clones, 80% to 95% recorded once. The sequenced material came from PBMCs. These receptors were obtained from a man in his forties with head and neck cancer.

V and J are TRBV9 and TRBJ1-2; 8 nucleotides align to TRBD1. The CDR3 totals 15 residues. V shed 0 bases and J 8 bases; nucleotides not matched to a gene: 9. Germline values: CDR1 SGDLS, CDR2 YYNGEE. DNA of the CDR3: TGTGCCAGCAGCGTAGACTTGACAGGGGATTACGGCTACACCTTC. It yields the protein CASSVDLTGDYGYTF.

The V gene is TRBV6-1, the J gene TRBJ2-7; D gene uncertain. Per germline, CDR1 MNHNS and CDR2 SASEGT. Trimming shortened V by 3 bases and J by 2 bases, and 11 bases separated the two germline ends. This CDR3 contains 14 residues. CDR3 DNA: TGTGCCAGCAGTGATAGGGTCGGAACCTACGAGCAGTACTTC. This translates into CASSDRVGTYEQYF.

This chain links TRBV5-1 with TRBJ2-1, with D perhaps matching TRBD1 (5 bases). The CDR3 spans 14 residues. Between the trimmed V and J ends, which lost 0 bases and 5 bases, there was a span of 9 bases. Germline values: CDR1 SGHRS, CDR2 YFSETQ. CDR3 sequence: CASSLVAGNNEQFF. The CDR3 nucleotides read TGCGCCAGCAGCTTGGTCGCAGGGAACAATGAGCAGTTCTTC.

The chain's CDR3 is CASSSRLAGADTQYF. For the CDR3, the DNA is TGTGCCAGCAGCTCAAGACTAGCGGGGGCAGATACGCAGTATTTT. This rearrangement joins TRBV7-3 to TRBJ2-3; 12 bases agree with TRBD2. Losses at the gene ends were 4 bases for V and 4 bases for J; bases not matched to a gene: 3. The CDR3 runs to 15 residues. Germline CDR1 and CDR2: SGHTA and FQGTGA.

This chain joins TRBV5-1 and TRBJ2-5; 8 bases fit TRBD2. Looked up from germline, CDR1 is SGHRS and CDR2 is YFSETQ. The ends lost 5 bases at V and 2 bases at J; junction bases unmatched: 8. The CDR3 has 15 residues. The CDR3 spells CASRSGGGRQETQYF. The CDR3 nucleotides are TGCGCCAGCAGAAGTGGCGGGGGGCGGCAAGAGACCCAGTACTTC.

To note about this clone: The junction does not match germline at one end; this may be a read error. V and J are TRBV7-7 and TRBJ2-3, with D unresolved. Germline V gives CDR1 SSHAT, CDR2 FNYEAQ (reference sequence). The CDR3 has 13 residues. CDR3 in DNA: TGTGCTAGCAGCTCCTCAGTGACGGATACGCAGTATTTT. Its protein is CASSSSVTDTQYF.

The J gene is TRBJ2-7, the V gene TRBV28; no firm D call. There are 15 residues in the CDR3. The germline gives CDR1 MDHEN, CDR2 SYDVKM. V was clipped by 7 bases and J by 0 bases, with 16 bases between them. CDR3 sequence: CASNGLGISSYEQYF. The DNA of the CDR3 is TGTGCCAGCAATGGGCTTGGGATAAGCTCCTACGAGCAGTACTTC. Combining the CDR3 with reference TRBV28 and TRBJ2-7 gives the whole variable domain DVKVTQSSRYLVKRTGEKVFLECVQDMDHENMFWYRQDPGLGLRLIYFSYDVKMKEKGDIPEGYSVSREKKERFSLILESASTNQTSMYLCASNGLGISSYEQYFGPGTRLTVT.

The chain links TRBV28 to TRBJ1-2; possibly TRBD1 for D (6 bases). Germline assignment: CDR1 MDHEN and CDR2 SYDVKM. This CDR3 has 16 amino acids. V was shortened by 5 bases and J by 5 bases, with 21 bases between the two germline ends. The CDR3 DNA reads TGTGCCAGCAGTCCCCTGGAGACAGGCACACGGTATGGCTACACCTTC. Translation gives CASSPLETGTRYGYTF.

Only one count was recorded for this clone. This chain connects TRBV7-9 to TRBJ1-2, with D possibly matching TRBD1 (5 bases). Germline CDR1 reads SEHNR; CDR2 reads FQNEAQ (reference sequence). With 3 bases removed from V and 4 bases from J, the gap between germline ends came to 9 bases. CDR3 length equals 13 residues. This CDR3 is CASSFGAGYGYTF. The CDR3 DNA reads TGTGCCAGCAGCTTCGGGGCAGGCTATGGCTACACCTTC.

The rearrangement joins TRBV3-1 (or the pseudogene TRBV3-2) to TRBJ2-2; D not resolved. Deletions cut 0 bases from V and 6 bases from J, with 14 bases between. CDR1 and CDR2 from the germline V gene are LGHDT and YNNKEL (reference sequence). The CDR3 loop spans 16 amino acids. The CDR3 DNA sequence: TGTGCCAGCAGCCAAGAATCAGGTACGCTGGCCGGGGAGCTGTTTTTT. Translated, it gives CASSQESGTLAGELFF.

The chain has TRBV6-5 and TRBJ1-5, with a tentative D call TRBD1 (6 bases). V was shortened by 6 bases and J by 4 bases, with 10 bases between the two germline ends. From germline, CDR1 is MNHEY and CDR2 SVGAGI. This CDR3 has 13 residues. The CDR3 sequence: CASSLGQNQPQHF. Written as DNA, the CDR3 is TGTGCCAGCAGCCTAGGACAGAATCAGCCCCAGCATTTT.

The chain recombines TRBV6-5 with TRBJ2-2; the match to TRBD1 covers 7 bases. Unmatched junction bases numbered 0, after V lost 1 base and J lost 7 bases. Germline CDR1 reads MNHEY; CDR2 reads SVGAGI. The CDR3 is 13 amino acids. CDR3 bases: TGTGCCAGCAGTTACTGGACAGGCGGGGAGCTGTTTTTT. Translation gives CASSYWTGGELFF.

The chain joins TRBV30 to TRBJ2-1; D is perhaps TRBD2 (5 bases). From germline, CDR1 is GTSNPN and CDR2 SVGIG (reference sequence). This CDR3 comprises 13 residues. V gave up 2 bases and J gave up 4 bases, with 9 bases separating them. CDR3 sequence reads: CAWSRSGYNEQFF. The CDR3 bases are TGTGCCTGGAGTAGGAGCGGATACAATGAGCAGTTCTTC.

The gene calls are TRBV24-1 and TRBJ1-2; the D gene is possibly TRBD1 (5 bases). V was pared by 11 bases and J by 5 bases, with 26 bases between. From germline, CDR1 is KGHDR and CDR2 SFDVKD. The CDR3 loop spans 16 amino acids. The CDR3 spells CAIQETGQGKLYGYTF. The CDR3 bases are TGTGCCATTCAGGAAACCGGGCAGGGCAAACTTTATGGCTACACCTTC.

This rearrangement joins TRBV19 to TRBJ1-3; 8 bases agree with TRBD1. From germline, CDR1 is LNHDA and CDR2 SQIVND (reference sequence). This CDR3 contains 16 residues. Germline trimming cut 6 bases from V and 0 bases from J; bases unmatched to any gene: 7. This chain's CDR3 is CASRMTGADSGNTIYF. The DNA for the CDR3 is TGTGCCAGTAGGATGACAGGGGCCGACTCTGGAAACACCATATATTTT.